This T cell receptor (beta chain) is drawn from a study of cytomegalovirus exposure and HLA in healthy donors. The PCR had 60 Vbeta and 13 Jbeta primers. Profiling relied on immunoSEQ multiplex PCR, and the TCRdb table lists in-frame clones only, not all of them. This sample has about 130,000 clones, with around four fifths found just once. Overall study findings and caveats: Reportedly, HLA-A and HLA-B alleles of most subjects were accurately predicted from TCR beta.

With regard to this clone: What it binds is unknown.

This CDR3 is built from 13 residues. Germline assignment: CDR1 SGHTA and CDR2 FQGNSA. V was trimmed by 4 bases and J by 11 bases, leaving 17 bases between them. The chain employs TRBV7-2 and TRBJ1-2, with D possibly TRBD1 on 5 matching bases. This TCR was recovered from a boy younger than 10 in good health and CMV-seronegative. Sequencing was carried out using PBMCs. In nucleotides, the CDR3 is TGTGCCAGCAGCTCTCCCAGGGAGGACTATTACACCTTC. It encodes CASSSPREDYYTF.